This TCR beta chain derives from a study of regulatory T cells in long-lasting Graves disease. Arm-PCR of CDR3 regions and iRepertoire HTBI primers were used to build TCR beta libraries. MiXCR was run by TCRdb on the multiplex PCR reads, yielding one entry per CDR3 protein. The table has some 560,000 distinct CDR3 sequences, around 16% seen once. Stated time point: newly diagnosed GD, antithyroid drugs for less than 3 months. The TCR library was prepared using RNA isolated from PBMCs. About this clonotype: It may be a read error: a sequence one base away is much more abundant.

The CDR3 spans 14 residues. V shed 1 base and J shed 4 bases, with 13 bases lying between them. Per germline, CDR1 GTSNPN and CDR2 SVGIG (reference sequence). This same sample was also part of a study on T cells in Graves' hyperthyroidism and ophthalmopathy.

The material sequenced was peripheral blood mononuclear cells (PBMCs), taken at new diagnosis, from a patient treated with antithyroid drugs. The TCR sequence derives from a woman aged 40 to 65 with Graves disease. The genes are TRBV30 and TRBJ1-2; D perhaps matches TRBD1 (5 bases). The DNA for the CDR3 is TGTGCCTGGAGTGGCCAGGGTGGTACCTATGGCTACACCTTC. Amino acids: CAWSGQGGTYGYTF. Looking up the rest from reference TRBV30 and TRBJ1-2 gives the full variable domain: SQTIHQWPATLVQPVGSPLSLECTVEGTSNPNLYWYRQAAGRGLQLLFYSVGIGQISSEVPQNLSASRPQDRQFILSSKKLLLSDSGFYLCAWSGQGGTYGYTFGSGTRLTVV.